This TCR beta chain was sequenced during a study of blood T cell repertoires in COVID-19. Study summary: From T cells, B-cell-depleted T cells, or PBMCs came the material, which was cDNA or gDNA.

As handled by the study authors: By means of reference gene primer amplification, nucleated cell counts were estimated. The assay was immunoSEQ multiplex PCR, and TCRdb's table has in-frame clones only and misses some. V, J and clone size are those of that table, while D and trimming were read from the DNA. The sample shows some 190,000 clones, less than 90% of them seen only once. Germline trimming cut 5 bases from V and 5 bases from J; bases unmatched to any gene: 4. This CDR3 contains 14 residues. Germline CDR1 SGHVS, CDR2 FQNEAQ. The receptor was isolated from a human donor in a cohort sampled during active COVID-19. The sample comprised peripheral blood. The gene calls are TRBV7-8 and TRBJ2-1; 9 nucleotides match TRBD2. CDR3 sequence (DNA): TGTGCCAGCAGCCCAAGGACTAGCGACAATGAGCAGTTCTTC. Translated, it gives CASSPRTSDNEQFF.